This T cell receptor beta chain was retrieved from a study of T cells in Graves' hyperthyroidism and ophthalmopathy. The CDR3 covers 15 residues. V was trimmed by 3 bases and J by 4 bases, leaving 15 bases between them. Germline V gene sequence: CDR1 SNHLY, CDR2 FYNNEI. This clonotype was counted ten times or more. There were TCR beta CDR3 regions amplified from RNA transcripts. Initially, a first-round RT-PCR of the TCR CDR3 employed the HTBI primer set. TCRdb used MiXCR to reprocess the multiplex PCR reads, holding one entry per CDR3 protein. The table includes about 350,000 distinct CDR3 sequences, roughly 20% detected once.

The material sequenced was blood. The source of this sequence is a woman in her thirties or forties with Graves' ophthalmopathy. This chain joins TRBV2 and TRBJ1-2; maybe TRBD1 (5 bases). The DNA for the CDR3 is TGTGCCAGCAGTGATCTCAAGGGACGGGGCTATGGCTACACCTTC. It encodes CASSDLKGRGYGYTF.